The 20 T cell receptor beta chains below were found in one sample sequenced in a study of cytomegalovirus exposure and HLA in healthy donors. Both 60 Vbeta primers and 13 Jbeta primers went into the PCR. Sequencing used immunoSEQ multiplex PCR; TCRdb keeps in-frame clones, though not all of them. The profile covers tens of thousands of clones, with 84% appearing a single time and about 4% taken by the ten largest. Sequencing was carried out using PBMCs. The receptor source for this set is a woman aged 18-29 years in good health and CMV-seronegative.

This clone was detected once. The rearrangement uses TRBV2 and TRBJ2-1; no definite D call. This CDR3 has 15 amino acids. Trimming shortened V by 5 bases and J by 8 bases, and 19 bases separated the two germline ends. Germline V gives CDR1 SNHLY, CDR2 FYNNEI. Here the CDR3 DNA reads TGTGCCAGCAGTCCCAGTCTAGGTTTATCAGATGAGCAGTTCTTC. Translation: CASSPSLGLSDEQFF.

The rearrangement links TRBV28 to TRBJ2-7; weak D call: TRBD1 (5 bases). Trimming pared 8 bases from V and 2 bases from J, leaving 7 bases between. This CDR3 has 11 amino acids. The germline V gene encodes CDR1 MDHEN and CDR2 SYDVKM. CDR3 loop: CASQGPYEQYF. In DNA, the CDR3 is TGTGCCAGCCAGGGCCCCTACGAGCAGTACTTC.

The rearrangement links TRBV4-1 to TRBJ2-7, with TRBD2 as a possible D gene (7 bases). Germline V gene lookup returns CDR1 MGHRA and CDR2 YSYEKL. CDR3 length: 15 amino acids. The V and J ends lost 1 base and 5 bases respectively, with 15 bases between them. The CDR3 DNA is TGCGCCAGCAGCCAAGTAGGGGGGGGGCCGGACGAGCAGTACTTC. Its protein is CASSQVGGGPDEQYF.

In DNA, the CDR3 is TGTGCCAGCAGCGCTCACCGGGACAAAGTAAACACTGAAGCTTTCTTT. It specifies CASSAHRDKVNTEAFF. This chain uses TRBV7-2 with TRBJ1-1; TRBD1 might be the D (6 bases). Germline loops: CDR1 SGHTA, CDR2 FQGNSA. The CDR3 has 16 residues. Trimming removed 5 bases at V and 2 bases at J, with 18 bases between.

Concerning this clone: The junction departs from germline at one end; a sequencing error may be responsible. This chain links TRBV4-1 with TRBJ1-5; the D is unclear. Germline V gene data show CDR1 as MGHRA and CDR2 as YSYEKL. The CDR3 runs 16 residues. CDR3 nucleotide sequence: TGCGCCAGCAGCCAAGCCGGGGTCGGTAGCAATCAGCCCCAGAATTTT. Its protein product is CASSQAGVGSNQPQNF.

The rearrangement uses TRBV18 and TRBJ1-1; TRBD1 matches 7 bases. V trimming: 7 bases; J trimming: 5 bases; junction bases outside the gene matches: 7. CDR3 length equals 13 residues. CDR1 is KGHSH, CDR2 LQKENI, per germline. The DNA for the CDR3 is TGTGCCAGCTTCCCGACAGGGAGTACTGAAGCTTTCTTT. Translation: CASFPTGSTEAFF.

The chain employs TRBV30 and TRBJ2-4, with D possibly being TRBD1 (6 bases). CDR3 length: 15 residues. Per the germline V gene, CDR1 is GTSNPN and CDR2 is SVGIG (reference sequence). V was cut by 0 bases and J by 6 bases, with 15 bases left in between. CDR3 amino acids: CAWSVTGTIGNIQYF. Written as DNA, the CDR3 is TGTGCCTGGAGTGTCACCGGGACAATTGGAAACATTCAGTACTTC.

The V and J genes are TRBV7-8 and TRBJ1-4; TRBD1 matches at 7 bases. CDR3 length: 15 residues. The germline gives CDR1 SGHVS, CDR2 FQNEAQ. V lost 0 bases to trimming and J lost 6 bases; unmatched junction nucleotides: 4. Written as DNA, the CDR3 is TGTGCCAGCAGCTTAGCGGAAGGGGGCCATGAAAAACTGTTTTTT. Translated, it gives CASSLAEGGHEKLFF.

V and J are TRBV7-2 and TRBJ2-5, with D perhaps TRBD2 (5 bases). Trimming took 3 bases from V and 5 from J, leaving 10 bases between them. CDR1 and CDR2 (germline): SGHTA, FQGNSA. The CDR3 is 13 amino acids. The CDR3 nucleotides are TGTGCCAGCAGCTTCCCGGGGTACGAGACCCAGTACTTC. This sequence encodes CASSFPGYETQYF.

In the case of this clone: Germline is not matched at one junction end, which may reflect a read error. The chain uses TRBV7-9 and TRBJ2-3; possibly TRBD1 for D (6 bases). The CDR3 has 16 amino acids. CDR1 and CDR2 from the germline V gene are SEHNR and FQNEAQ (reference sequence). DNA for the CDR3: TGTTCCAGCAGCTTAGCAGGGGCTAGGGTGGCAGATACGCAGTATTTT. It specifies CSSSLAGARVADTQYF.

This clone was counted between two and nine times. The chain joins TRBV28 to TRBJ1-1; 8 bases are a match to TRBD1. This CDR3 is 13 amino acids long. J lost 11 bases, V lost 5 bases, and 10 bases had no gene match. Germline V gives CDR1 MDHEN, CDR2 SYDVKM. The CDR3 sequence is CASSQTGGRGAFF. As DNA, the CDR3 is TGTGCCAGCAGTCAAACAGGGGGACGTGGCGCTTTCTTT.

The J gene is TRBJ1-5, the V gene TRBV30; no firm D call. This CDR3 is built from 13 residues. CDR1 and CDR2 from the germline V gene are GTSNPN and SVGIG (reference sequence). V lost 2 bases to trimming and J lost 0 bases, with 5 bases between them. The CDR3 DNA reads as TGTGCCTGGAGTACTCATAGCAATCAGCCCCAGCATTTT. Its translation is CAWSTHSNQPQHF.

This rearrangement joins TRBV7-2 to TRBJ2-3, with D perhaps TRBD2 (5 bases). This CDR3 has 16 residues. V was pared by 2 bases and J by 5 bases, with 17 bases between. Germline lookup yields CDR1 SGHTA and CDR2 FQGNSA. CDR3 loop: CASSLWAAADGDTQYF. Written as DNA, the CDR3 is TGTGCCAGCAGCTTATGGGCAGCGGCCGATGGAGATACGCAGTATTTT. Together with reference TRBV7-2 and TRBJ2-3, the CDR3 gives the full variable domain: GAGVSQSPSNKVTEKGKDVELRCDPISGHTALYWYRQSLGQGLEFLIYFQGNSAPDKSGLPSDRFSAERTGGSVSTLTIQRTQQEDSAVYLCASSLWAAADGDTQYFGPGTRLTVL.

The sample holds one count of this clone. The V gene is TRBV7-2, the J gene TRBJ2-7, with D perhaps matching TRBD1 (6 bases). This CDR3 region has 13 residues. The V gene lost 8 bases and the J gene lost 0 bases, with 11 bases spanning the gap. Germline values: CDR1 SGHTA, CDR2 FQGNSA. The DNA for the CDR3 is TGTGCCAGCGCAAAGGACAGCTCCTACGAGCAGTACTTC. This gives the protein CASAKDSSYEQYF.

The V and J genes are TRBV6-4 and TRBJ2-3, with 10 bases aligning to TRBD1. The CDR3 spans 17 residues. The germline CDR1 and CDR2 sequences are MRHNA and SNTAGT. V shed 4 bases and J 1 base; nucleotides not matched to a gene: 8. The CDR3 here is CASSAGQGGGGTDTQYF. In DNA form, the CDR3 reads TGTGCCAGCAGTGCCGGACAGGGGGGAGGCGGCACAGATACGCAGTATTTT.

This clone was seen more than once but under ten times. CDR3 bases: TGTGCCTGGAGGACCGGGTATACGCAGTATTTT. It is translated as CAWRTGYTQYF. V and J are TRBV30 and TRBJ2-3; D ambiguous. This CDR3 has 11 amino acids. V lost 3 bases and J lost 7, with 8 bases in between. Germline V gene sequence: CDR1 GTSNPN, CDR2 SVGIG (reference sequence).

The chain combines TRBV21-1 with TRBJ1-5; the tabulated D call, TRBD1, remains unverified against the DNA. TRBV21-1 is marked as a pseudogene. CDR3 length: 18 amino acids. This chain's CDR3 is CASSKGYGTGVGNQPQNF. The CDR3 DNA reads TGTGCCAGCAGCAAAGGGTACGGGACAGGGGTCGGCAATCAGCCCCAGAATTTT.

This clone has only a few counts. V usage is TRBV5-1 and J usage is TRBJ1-2, with D possibly TRBD1 on 5 matching bases. Germline V gives CDR1 SGHRS, CDR2 YFSETQ. V lost 3 bases and J lost 4, with 10 bases in between. The CDR3 has 13 residues. The CDR3 DNA sequence: TGCGCCAGCAGCTACGACAGCACCTATGGCTACACCTTC. It yields the protein CASSYDSTYGYTF. Together with reference TRBV5-1 and TRBJ1-2, the CDR3 gives the full variable domain: KAGVTQTPRYLIKTRGQQVTLSCSPISGHRSVSWYQQTPGQGLQFLFEYFSETQRNKGNFPGRFSGRQFSNSRSEMNVSTLELGDSALYLCASSYDSTYGYTFGSGTRLTVV.

The CDR3 protein is CASSEPLAGGTGELFF. CDR3 nucleotide sequence: TGTGCCAGCAGTGAACCGCTAGCGGGGGGTACCGGGGAGCTGTTTTTT. The chain employs TRBV6-1 and TRBJ2-2; 11 bases line up with TRBD2. This CDR3 has 16 residues. CDR1 and CDR2 (germline): MNHNS, SASEGT. Trimming cost V 2 bases and J 5 bases; bases outside gene matches: 4.

Here the CDR3 reads CASSPARGEGGNTIYF. The CDR3, as DNA: TGTGCCAGCAGCCCAGCACGAGGGGAGGGAGGAAACACCATATATTTT. The chain employs TRBV7-9 and TRBJ1-3, with D possibly being TRBD1 (5 bases). Germline CDR1 is SEHNR and CDR2 is FQNEAQ (reference sequence). The CDR3 is 16 residues long. Trimming cost V 5 bases and J 4 bases, with 18 bases left between them.